This T cell receptor beta chain was captured in a study of response to subunit inactivated influenza vaccine. Per the germline V gene, CDR1 is DFQATT and CDR2 is SNEGSKA (reference sequence). This CDR3 spans 12 amino acids. TCRdb re-derived calls from the RT-PCR reads in MiXCR, one entry per CDR3 protein. The repertoire has 800,000 or so distinct CDR3 sequences, 21% of them found once; the top ten carry roughly 10%. This clonotype was observed a few times. Its antigen remains unknown. Notes on the study in general: The authors put forward the suggestion that each seasonal influenza vaccination may bring in only a limited number of new T cells.

The chain combines TRBV20-1 with TRBJ2-1; 8 bases map to TRBD1. The sequence derives from a man aged 50-59 years who received an inactivated influenza vaccine. The material sequenced was PBMCs from blood, taken 5 to 6 days after vaccination. CDR3 region: CGGQGLGNEQFF. The CDR3 nucleotides read TGCGGAGGACAGGGCTTGGGCAATGAGCAGTTCTTC.